One and the same sample provided the 15 T cell receptor beta chains below, sequenced in a study of regulatory and conventional T cells in breast cancer. TCRdb re-analysed the PCR reads in MiXCR, keeping a single row per CDR3 protein. The data show 9,500 to 11,000 distinct CDR3 sequences, roughly 34% seen once. The sample taken for sequencing was conventional T cells from blood. Receptors were obtained from a male donor in good health.

In this sample, this clonotype turned up a few times. The CDR3 is CASSEKRGANLYEQYF. In nucleotides, the CDR3 is TGTGCCAGCAGTGAGAAGCGGGGGGCTAATCTCTACGAGCAGTACTTC. The V call is TRBV6-1, the J call TRBJ2-7; 9 nucleotides agree with TRBD2. With 3 bases clipped from V and 3 bases from J, the junction kept 9 bases outside the gene matches. This CDR3 region has 16 residues. Germline V gene lookup returns CDR1 MNHNS and CDR2 SASEGT.

This clonotype was observed a single time. The gene calls are TRBV19 and TRBJ1-2, with 7 bases that match TRBD1. Germline CDR1 is LNHDA and CDR2 is SQIVND (reference sequence). Germline trimming cut 4 bases from V and 2 bases from J; bases unmatched to any gene: 7. This CDR3 is built from 15 residues. CDR3 bases: TGTGCCAGTAGTACGTGGACAGGCGCCAACTATGGCTACACCTTC. Translation: CASSTWTGANYGYTF.

This sequence joins TRBV24-1 and TRBJ1-5; 9 bases are shared with TRBD1. The CDR3 is 19 amino acids. The V segment lost 4 bases and the J segment 0 bases; nucleotides outside the gene matches: 12. Germline CDR1 and CDR2: KGHDR and SFDVKD. This chain's CDR3 is CATSEAGTGIFDSNQPQHF. The DNA of the CDR3 is TGTGCCACCAGTGAAGCCGGGACAGGGATCTTTGATAGCAATCAGCCCCAGCATTTT.

Regarding this clonotype: Compared with germline, one end of the junction differs, possibly owing to a read error. The V gene is TRBV5-1, the J gene TRBJ2-5, with 7 bases matching TRBD2. The CDR3 covers 14 residues. Germline CDR1 and CDR2: SGHRS and YFSETQ. CDR3 nucleotides: TGCGCCAGCAGCTCCGTAAAAGGGACTACCCAAGTGGACTTC. Its protein product is CASSSVKGTTQVDF.

This chain connects TRBV11-3 to TRBJ2-4; 7 nucleotides agree with TRBD1. The ends lost 4 bases at V and 3 bases at J; junction bases unmatched: 3. Germline CDR1 is SGHNT and CDR2 is YENEEA. The CDR3 is 14 residues long. CDR3 region: CASSSGQNKNIQYF. In DNA form, the CDR3 reads TGTGCCAGCAGCTCGGGACAGAACAAAAACATTCAGTACTTC.

This clonotype was found a few times. The gene calls are TRBV12-3 or TRBV12-4 and TRBJ1-5; D is undetermined. The CDR3 is 12 residues long. Trimming pared 8 bases from V and 0 bases from J, leaving 5 bases between. For the CDR3, the DNA is TGTGCCAGCGGGTATAGCAATCAGCCCCAGCATTTT. This translates into CASGYSNQPQHF.

A few counts support this clonotype. The rearrangement uses TRBV5-1 and TRBJ2-7; D is uncertain. The CDR3 length is 14 residues. Trimming pared 1 base from V and 0 bases from J, leaving 8 bases between. The germline CDR1 and CDR2 sequences are SGHRS and YFSETQ. The chain's CDR3 is CASSLSGNSYEQYF. For the CDR3, the DNA is TGCGCCAGCAGCTTGAGTGGGAACTCCTACGAGCAGTACTTC.

The chain links TRBV6-5 to TRBJ1-6; 10 nucleotides line up with TRBD1. Germline V CDR1 and CDR2: MNHEY, SVGAGI. The CDR3 length is 15 residues. V shed 5 bases, J shed 12 bases, and the junction held 10 bases outside the gene matches. CDR3 sequence: CASSAGQGFHLPLHF. Here the CDR3 DNA reads TGTGCCAGCAGTGCGGGACAGGGGTTTCATTTACCCCTCCACTTT.

In its sample, this clonotype was seen a few times. V is TRBV10-3 and J is TRBJ1-1; D unclear. The CDR3 spans 14 residues. The germline CDR1 and CDR2 sequences are ENHRY and SYGVKD. V was shortened by 6 bases and J by 4 bases, with 15 bases between the two germline ends. Written as DNA, the CDR3 is TGTGCCATCAGGAGAGACCCAACCAGCACTGAAGCTTTCTTT. This encodes CAIRRDPTSTEAFF.

J is TRBJ2-3 and V is TRBV20-1; 7 positions match TRBD2. Germline trimming cut 0 bases from V and 0 bases from J; bases unmatched to any gene: 3. The CDR3 sequence is 15 residues long. CDR1 is DFQATT, CDR2 SNEGSKA, per germline (reference sequence). CDR3 protein: CSARDSRGSTDTQYF. CDR3 sequence (DNA): TGCAGTGCTAGAGATTCGCGGGGGAGCACAGATACGCAGTATTTT.

This clonotype was seen only a few times. This CDR3 reads CASSPPDGRASEAFF. The CDR3, as DNA: TGTGCCAGCTCACCACCCGATGGCCGAGCATCTGAAGCTTTCTTT. The chain is built from TRBV18 and TRBJ1-1, with D uncertain. Per germline, CDR1 KGHSH and CDR2 LQKENI. CDR3 length: 15 residues. V was pared by 0 bases and J by 6 bases, with 14 bases between.

This clonotype is deemed medium-sized. The rearrangement joins TRBV6-2 or TRBV6-3 to TRBJ2-7; D may match TRBD1 or TRBD2 (6 bases each). CDR1 is MNHEY, CDR2 SVGEGT, per germline. V was clipped by 0 bases and J by 0 bases, with 15 bases between them. This CDR3 region has 17 residues. In nucleotides, the CDR3 is TGTGCCAGCAGTTACTCCCCCCCGGGGGCCAGCTCCTACGAGCAGTACTTC. It translates to CASSYSPPGASSYEQYF.

V gene TRBV20-1 combines with J gene TRBJ2-7, with 11 bases matching TRBD2. This CDR3 is built from 16 residues. Germline trimming cut 1 base from V and 0 bases from J; bases unmatched to any gene: 5. Germline V gene data show CDR1 as DFQATT and CDR2 as SNEGSKA (reference sequence). The CDR3 bases are TGCAGTGCTAGAGGACTAGCGGGGAGGAGCTCCTACGAGCAGTACTTC. As protein: CSARGLAGRSSYEQYF.

This clonotype was counted a few times. The junction and the germline gene differ at one end; a read error may be behind it. V and J are TRBV2 and TRBJ1-1; D uncertain. In germline, CDR1 is SNHLY, CDR2 FYNNEI. CDR3 length equals 13 residues. The CDR3 sequence is CASSKEKNTEAFF. The CDR3 nucleotides are TGTGCCAGCAGCAAGGAGAAGAACACTGAAGCTTTTTTT.

The chain employs TRBV7-9 and TRBJ2-7, with TRBD1 matching 7 bases. J was trimmed by 6 bases and V by 4 bases; bases with no gene match: 15. The CDR3 extends over 16 amino acids. Germline CDR1 reads SEHNR; CDR2 reads FQNEAQ (reference sequence). The CDR3 loop is CASSSRIQGKSGEQYF. The CDR3 DNA reads as TGTGCCAGCAGCTCCCGGATACAGGGGAAATCGGGCGAGCAGTACTTC.